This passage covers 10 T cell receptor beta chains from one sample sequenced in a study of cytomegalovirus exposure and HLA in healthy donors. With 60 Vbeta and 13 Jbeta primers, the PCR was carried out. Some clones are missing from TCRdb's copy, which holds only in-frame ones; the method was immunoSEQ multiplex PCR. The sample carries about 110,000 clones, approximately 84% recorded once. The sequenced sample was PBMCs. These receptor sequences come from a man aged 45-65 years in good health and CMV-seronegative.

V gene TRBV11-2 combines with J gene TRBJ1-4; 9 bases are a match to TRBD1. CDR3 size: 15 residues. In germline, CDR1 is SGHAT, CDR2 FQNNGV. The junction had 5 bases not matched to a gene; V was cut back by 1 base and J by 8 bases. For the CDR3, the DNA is TGTGCCAGCAGCTTAGCCGGGACAGGGTACGAAAAACTGTTTTTT. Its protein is CASSLAGTGYEKLFF.

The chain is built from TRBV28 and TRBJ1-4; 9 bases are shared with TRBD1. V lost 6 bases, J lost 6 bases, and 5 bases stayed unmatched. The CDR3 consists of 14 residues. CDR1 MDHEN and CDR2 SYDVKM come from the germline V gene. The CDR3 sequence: CASRKTGGYEKLFF. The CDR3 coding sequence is TGTGCCAGCAGAAAGACAGGGGGGTATGAAAAACTGTTTTTT.

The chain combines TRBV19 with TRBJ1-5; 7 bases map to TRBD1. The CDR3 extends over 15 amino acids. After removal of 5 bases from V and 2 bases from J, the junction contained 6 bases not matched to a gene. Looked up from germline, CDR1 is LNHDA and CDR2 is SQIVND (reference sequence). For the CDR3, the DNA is TGTGCCAGTAGTCAGGGGGTCTCTGGCAATCAGCCCCAGCATTTT. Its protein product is CASSQGVSGNQPQHF.

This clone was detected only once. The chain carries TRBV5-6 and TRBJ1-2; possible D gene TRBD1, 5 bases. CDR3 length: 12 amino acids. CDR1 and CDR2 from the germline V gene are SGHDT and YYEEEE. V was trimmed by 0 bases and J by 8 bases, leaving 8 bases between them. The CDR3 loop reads CASSLVQDGYTF. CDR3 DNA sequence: TGTGCCAGCAGCTTGGTACAGGACGGCTACACCTTC.

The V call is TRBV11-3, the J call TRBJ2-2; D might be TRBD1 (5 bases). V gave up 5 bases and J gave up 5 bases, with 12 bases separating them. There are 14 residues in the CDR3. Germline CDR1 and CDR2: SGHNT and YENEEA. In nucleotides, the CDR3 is TGTGCCAGCAGCCCGTACTCAGGGACCGGGGAGCTGTTTTTT. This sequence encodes CASSPYSGTGELFF.

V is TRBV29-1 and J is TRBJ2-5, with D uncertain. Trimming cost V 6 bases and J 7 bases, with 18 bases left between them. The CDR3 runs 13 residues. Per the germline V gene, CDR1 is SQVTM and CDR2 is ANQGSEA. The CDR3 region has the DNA TGCAGCGTAAACCCCACTCGAGATGGGACCCAGTACTTC. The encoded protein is CSVNPTRDGTQYF.

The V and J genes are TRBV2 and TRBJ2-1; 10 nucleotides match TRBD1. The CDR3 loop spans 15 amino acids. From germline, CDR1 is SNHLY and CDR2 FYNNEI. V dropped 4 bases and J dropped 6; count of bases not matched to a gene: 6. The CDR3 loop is CASSVRDRGSNEQFF. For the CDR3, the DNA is TGTGCCAGCAGTGTAAGGGACAGGGGAAGCAATGAGCAGTTCTTC. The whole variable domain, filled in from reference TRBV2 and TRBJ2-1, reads EPEVTQTPSHQVTQMGQEVILRCVPISNHLYFYWYRQILGQKVEFLVSFYNNEISEKSEIFDDQFSVERPDGSNFTLKIRSTKLEDSAMYFCASSVRDRGSNEQFFGPGTRLTVL.

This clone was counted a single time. CDR3 loop: CATSRDPDSIDEQYF. The CDR3 nucleotides are TGTGCCACCAGCAGAGATCCGGACAGCATCGACGAGCAGTACTTC. The V call is TRBV15, the J call TRBJ2-5, with a possible D match to TRBD1 (6 bases). With the DNA end fitting TRBJ2-7 better, the J assignment may be wrong. The germline gives CDR1 LNHNV, CDR2 YYDKDF (reference sequence). The CDR3 contains 15 residues.

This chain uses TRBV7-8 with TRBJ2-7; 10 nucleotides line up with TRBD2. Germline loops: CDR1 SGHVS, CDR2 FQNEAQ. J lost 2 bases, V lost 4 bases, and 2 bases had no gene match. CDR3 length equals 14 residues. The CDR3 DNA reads TGTGCCAGCAGCTCAGCGGGGGGGCCCTACGAGCAGTACTTC. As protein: CASSSAGGPYEQYF. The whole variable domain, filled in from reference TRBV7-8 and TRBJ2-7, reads GAGVSQSPRYKVAKRGQDVALRCDPISGHVSLFWYQQALGQGPEFLTYFQNEAQLDKSGLPSDRFFAERPEGSVSTLKIQRTQQEDSAVYLCASSSAGGPYEQYFGPGTRLTVT.

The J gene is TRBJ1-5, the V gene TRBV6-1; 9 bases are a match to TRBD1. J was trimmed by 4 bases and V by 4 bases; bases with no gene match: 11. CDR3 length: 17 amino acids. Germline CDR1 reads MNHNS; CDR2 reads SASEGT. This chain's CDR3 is CASSVPSGTGQNQPQHF. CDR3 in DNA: TGTGCCAGCAGTGTCCCCTCCGGGACAGGGCAAAATCAGCCCCAGCATTTT.